Listed here is a single T cell receptor (beta chain). Its antigen is undetermined. V gave up 6 bases and J gave up 8 bases; unmatched junction bases: 12. Germline CDR1 MNHEY, CDR2 SMNVEV (reference sequence). The CDR3 extends over 14 amino acids. Using immunoSEQ multiplex PCR, the repertoire was profiled, and TCRdb retains in-frame clones only, with some absent. This repertoire shows about 150,000 clones, 70% to 90% found once; its top ten account for 5.5%. This sample is drawn from a study of T cell responses to AZD1222 COVID-19 vaccine. Study-wide results and limits: Spike-specific TCR breadth rose after two AZD1222 doses, and depth rose as well.

Sequenced here: peripheral blood, sampled on day 0 of MenACWY control vaccination. The rearrangement uses TRBV27 and TRBJ1-2, with TRBD1 matching 7 bases. The source of this sequence is an adult in good health. The CDR3 region is CASRPTGALGGYTF. The CDR3 DNA reads TGTGCCAGCAGGCCCACAGGGGCGCTCGGGGGCTACACCTTC.